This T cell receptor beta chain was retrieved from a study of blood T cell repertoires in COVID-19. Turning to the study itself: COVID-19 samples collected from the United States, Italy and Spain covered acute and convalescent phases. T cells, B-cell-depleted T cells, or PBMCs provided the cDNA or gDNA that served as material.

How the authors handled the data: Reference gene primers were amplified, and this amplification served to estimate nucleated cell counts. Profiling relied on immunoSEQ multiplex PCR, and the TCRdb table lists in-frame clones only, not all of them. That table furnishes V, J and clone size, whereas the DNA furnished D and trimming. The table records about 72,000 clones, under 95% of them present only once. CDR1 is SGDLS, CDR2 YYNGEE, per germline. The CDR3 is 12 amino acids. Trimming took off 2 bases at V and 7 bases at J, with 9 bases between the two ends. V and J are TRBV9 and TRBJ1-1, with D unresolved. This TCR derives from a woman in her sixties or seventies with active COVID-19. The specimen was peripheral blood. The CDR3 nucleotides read TGTGCCAGCAGCGTCTTGGGAGGTGAAGCTTTCTTT. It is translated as CASSVLGGEAFF.